Each of the 20 T cell receptor beta chains below was sequenced from the same sample in a study of blood T cell repertoires in COVID-19. Assay used: immunoSEQ multiplex PCR; TCRdb lists only in-frame clones, some missing. The sample lists around 150,000 clones, about 86% occurring once. Input material: peripheral blood. These receptors were collected from a woman in her sixties with acute or convalescent COVID-19.

This sequence joins TRBV5-4 and TRBJ2-3; 9 bases are shared with TRBD2. The CDR3 is 16 residues long. After removal of 4 bases from V and 4 bases from J, the junction contained 10 bases not matched to a gene. Germline CDR1 SGHNT, CDR2 YYREEE (reference sequence). The CDR3 region has the DNA TGTGCCAGCAGCCCCGCGGCAGCGGGAGGCTCAGATACGCAGTATTTT. Its protein is CASSPAAAGGSDTQYF.

The chain recombines TRBV7-2 with TRBJ2-7, with 8 bases that match TRBD2. Per the germline V gene, CDR1 is SGHTA and CDR2 is FQGNSA. V was pared by 5 bases and J by 3 bases, with 21 bases of the junction left unmatched. There are 19 residues in the CDR3. CDR3 sequence reads: CASSVPAQGRGVANYEQYF. In nucleotides, the CDR3 is TGTGCCAGCAGCGTACCCGCGCAAGGGCGGGGGGTCGCCAACTACGAGCAGTACTTC.

The genes are TRBV19 and TRBJ1-5, with 8 bases identical to TRBD1. The CDR3 length is 15 residues. Germline V CDR1 and CDR2: LNHDA, SQIVND (reference sequence). V lost 5 bases to trimming and J lost 2 bases; unmatched junction nucleotides: 5. The CDR3 loop is CASSGDRLGNQPQHF. The CDR3 bases are TGTGCCAGTAGTGGGGACAGGCTGGGCAATCAGCCCCAGCATTTT.

V usage is TRBV5-6 and J usage is TRBJ2-5, with 9 bases lining up with TRBD2. CDR3 size: 17 residues. Germline V CDR1 and CDR2: SGHDT, YYEEEE. The V segment lost 1 base and the J segment 5 bases; nucleotides outside the gene matches: 12. The CDR3 DNA reads TGTGCCAGCAGCTTGATGGGCGCGGGAGGGCCCGTTGAGACCCAGTACTTC. This encodes CASSLMGAGGPVETQYF.

The chain joins TRBV7-9 to TRBJ1-1, with no clear D. CDR3 length: 12 amino acids. V was shortened by 4 bases and J by 7 bases, with 10 bases between the two germline ends. The germline CDR1 and CDR2 sequences are SEHNR and FQNEAQ (reference sequence). CDR3 protein: CASSWSRGEAFF. Written as DNA, the CDR3 is TGTGCCAGCAGCTGGTCCCGCGGTGAAGCTTTCTTT.

This chain links TRBV4-1 with TRBJ2-7; 9 nucleotides line up with TRBD1. CDR1 and CDR2 (germline): MGHRA, YSYEKL. The length of the CDR3 is 15 residues. V was clipped by 1 base and J by 4 bases; unmatched bases: 5. The CDR3 loop reads CASSQGGTGSYEQYF. The CDR3 nucleotides are TGCGCCAGCAGCCAAGGCGGGACAGGGTCGTACGAGCAGTACTTC.

The CDR3 sequence: CASSQAPGQKVYEQYF. CDR3 nucleotides: TGCGCCAGCAGCCAAGCGCCCGGACAGAAAGTCTACGAGCAGTACTTC. The V call is TRBV4-3, the J call TRBJ2-7, with D possibly matching TRBD1 (6 bases). The length of the CDR3 is 16 residues. In germline, CDR1 is LGHNA, CDR2 YSLEER. The V and J ends lost 1 base and 3 bases respectively, with 16 bases between them.

V gene TRBV5-4 combines with J gene TRBJ2-1; TRBD2 aligns across 8 bases. Germline assignment: CDR1 SGHNT and CDR2 YYREEE (reference sequence). The V gene end was trimmed by 4 bases and the J gene end by 8 bases; junction bases not matched to a gene: 14. The CDR3 is 16 residues long. The CDR3 DNA follows: TGTGCCAGCAGCGAGGCGGGGGGCGGGTCGAAATATGAGCAGTTCTTC. Encoded protein: CASSEAGGGSKYEQFF.

This clone turned up a few times. The CDR3 bases are TGTGCCAGCAGCTTAGAACTAAATAATTCACCCCTCCACTTT. This sequence encodes CASSLELNNSPLHF. The chain links TRBV7-9 to TRBJ1-6; D not certain. The germline V gene has CDR1 SEHNR and CDR2 FQNEAQ (reference sequence). The CDR3 totals 14 residues. V was shortened by 1 base and J by 5 bases, with 6 bases between the two germline ends.

CDR3: CASSLVGSVGEQYF. The CDR3 DNA reads as TGTGCCAGCAGTTTGGTCGGGAGCGTTGGCGAGCAGTACTTC. The V gene is TRBV28, the J gene TRBJ2-7; D may be TRBD2 (6 bases). This CDR3 spans 14 amino acids. Trimming pared 3 bases from V and 6 bases from J, leaving 15 bases between. Germline V gene lookup returns CDR1 MDHEN and CDR2 SYDVKM.

The chain carries TRBV27 and TRBJ2-1; 10 bases are a match to TRBD2. The germline gives CDR1 MNHEY, CDR2 SMNVEV (reference sequence). Trimming took 2 bases from V and 6 from J; bases not matched to a gene: 4. This CDR3 is 15 amino acids long. In DNA form, the CDR3 reads TGTGCCAGCAGTTTAAAAGCGGGAGGGGGCAATGAGCAGTTCTTC. Translating gives CASSLKAGGGNEQFF.

The V gene is TRBV27, the J gene TRBJ2-3, with TRBD2 identical over 10 bases. Trimming at V came to 8 bases and at J to 4 bases, leaving 6 bases not matched to a gene. The CDR3 is made up of 14 amino acids. Germline assignment: CDR1 MNHEY and CDR2 SMNVEV (reference sequence). The CDR3 loop is CASGASGSADTQYF. Here the CDR3 DNA reads TGTGCCAGCGGTGCTAGCGGGAGTGCAGATACGCAGTATTTT.

The V gene is TRBV5-4, the J gene TRBJ2-1, with TRBD2 matching 10 bases. Germline V gene data show CDR1 as SGHNT and CDR2 as YYREEE (reference sequence). This CDR3 comprises 16 residues. Trimming took 2 bases from V and 7 from J; bases not matched to a gene: 9. CDR3 DNA sequence: TGTGCCAGCAGCTTTGGGGCTAGCGGGAGTGCTAATGAGCAGTTCTTC. Protein: CASSFGASGSANEQFF.

This rearrangement joins TRBV25-1 to TRBJ2-5, with TRBD2 identical over 8 bases. The V gene's germline CDR1 is MGHDK and CDR2 SYGVNS. This CDR3 is 15 amino acids long. Unmatched junction bases numbered 2, after V lost 1 base and J lost 1 base. The CDR3 nucleotides are TGTGCCAGCAGTGAATCCGGGAGGGGCCAAGAGACCCAGTACTTC. As protein: CASSESGRGQETQYF.

The chain uses TRBV7-8 and TRBJ2-1; D unresolved. This CDR3 has 14 residues. Germline-derived CDR1 and CDR2 are SGHVS and FQNEAQ. Trimming took 3 bases from V and 5 from J, leaving 11 bases between them. CDR3 nucleotide sequence: TGTGCCAGCAGCTTCCGTCGTGGCCACAATGAGCAGTTCTTC. It translates to CASSFRRGHNEQFF.

This rearrangement joins TRBV13 to TRBJ2-5; 7 bases are a match to TRBD1. This CDR3 contains 14 residues. V lost 3 bases to trimming and J lost 5 bases; unmatched junction nucleotides: 6. CDR1 PRHDT and CDR2 FYEKMQ come from the germline V gene (reference sequence). CDR3 in DNA: TGTGCCAGCAGCTTTGACAGGGTCGCGGAGACCCAGTACTTC. Residues: CASSFDRVAETQYF.

V is TRBV9 and J is TRBJ1-2, with D perhaps TRBD1 (6 bases). The CDR3 extends over 13 amino acids. V was shortened by 2 bases and J by 5 bases, with 10 bases between the two germline ends. Germline V CDR1 and CDR2: SGDLS, YYNGEE. The CDR3 nucleotides read TGTGCCAGCAGCGTTACAGGGACGTATGGCTACACCTTC. Translating it yields CASSVTGTYGYTF.

This chain joins TRBV3-1 (or the pseudogene TRBV3-2) and TRBJ2-7; 9 positions match TRBD1. The V gene's germline CDR1 is LGHDT and CDR2 YNNKEL (reference sequence). The V segment lost 0 bases and the J segment 3 bases; nucleotides outside the gene matches: 12. The CDR3 consists of 18 residues. CDR3 bases: TGTGCCAGCAGCCAAGATAGGCGACAGGGGGGCGTCTACTACGAGCAGTACTTC. The encoded protein is CASSQDRRQGGVYYEQYF.

The CDR3 region has the DNA TGTGCCAGCAGCTCTAGCGGGTTGTATTACGAGCAGTACTTC. It yields the protein CASSSSGLYYEQYF. This chain links TRBV7-2 with TRBJ2-7; 8 bases map to TRBD2. The germline gives CDR1 SGHTA, CDR2 FQGNSA. The CDR3 is made up of 14 amino acids. Trimming at V came to 4 bases and at J to 4 bases, leaving 6 bases not matched to a gene. The full variable domain, completed using reference TRBV7-2 and TRBJ2-7, is GAGVSQSPSNKVTEKGKDVELRCDPISGHTALYWYRQSLGQGLEFLIYFQGNSAPDKSGLPSDRFSAERTGGSVSTLTIQRTQQEDSAVYLCASSSSGLYYEQYFGPGTRLTVT.

This clone was observed many times. The chain couples TRBV19 to TRBJ1-5; D remains ambiguous. CDR1 is LNHDA, CDR2 SQIVND, per germline (reference sequence). The V end lost 2 bases, the J end lost 4 bases, and 6 bases lay between the germline ends. This CDR3 is 13 amino acids long. The DNA of the CDR3 is TGTGCCAGTAGTATATCCGGGAATCAGCCCCAGCATTTT. This encodes CASSISGNQPQHF.